The 28 T cell receptor beta chains below come from one sample, sequenced in a study of cytotoxic CD8 clonotypes in ibrutinib-treated CLL. Clones were sequenced by immunoSEQ multiplex PCR, and TCRdb holds only the in-frame ones, with some missing. Here the sample spans roughly 53,000 clones, 54% being singletons. The sequencing used PBMCs, collected at disease progression, from a patient treated with ibrutinib. Source of these receptors: a human donor with chronic lymphocytic leukemia.

The chain is built from TRBV10-3 and TRBJ2-3, with no clear D. This CDR3 is 11 amino acids long. The germline V and J ends were trimmed by 11 bases and 4 bases, with 10 bases remaining between them. Per the germline V gene, CDR1 is ENHRY and CDR2 is SYGVKD. The CDR3 spells CAVRTADTQYF. The CDR3 DNA sequence: TGTGCCGTGCGGACCGCAGATACGCAGTATTTT.

The chain joins TRBV4-1 to TRBJ2-5; no clear D. Germline values: CDR1 MGHRA, CDR2 YSYEKL. The length of the CDR3 is 12 residues. V lost 0 bases and J 5 bases, leaving 4 bases between the germline ends. The CDR3 sequence is CASSQDFETQYF. As DNA, the CDR3 is TGCGCCAGCAGCCAAGATTTTGAGACCCAGTACTTC.

The chain has TRBV6-6 and TRBJ2-6; D is undetermined. The V end was cut by 2 bases, the J end by 0 bases, with 2 bases between. CDR1 and CDR2 (germline): MNHNY, SVGAGI (reference sequence). CDR3 length equals 14 residues. The CDR3 loop reads CASSYSSGANVLTF. The CDR3 region has the DNA TGTGCCAGCAGTTACAGCTCTGGGGCCAACGTCCTGACTTTC.

The V and J genes are TRBV30 and TRBJ1-5; D is uncertain. Germline CDR1 and CDR2: GTSNPN and SVGIG (reference sequence). V shed 5 bases and J shed 4 bases, with 24 bases lying between them. This CDR3 comprises 17 residues. CDR3 sequence reads: CAWAPGLAPGLNQPQHF. CDR3 coding DNA: TGTGCCTGGGCCCCTGGCCTCGCTCCGGGGTTGAATCAGCCCCAGCATTTT.

The chain employs TRBV15 and TRBJ2-3; no firm D call. The CDR3 runs to 14 residues. V was clipped by 0 bases and J by 1 base, with 5 bases between them. CDR1 and CDR2 (germline): LNHNV, YYDKDF (reference sequence). The CDR3 here is CATSRDDGTDTQYF. Here the CDR3 DNA reads TGTGCCACCAGCAGAGACGACGGCACAGATACGCAGTATTTT.

The chain joins TRBV30 to TRBJ2-2, with D possibly being TRBD1 (6 bases). Germline V gene data show CDR1 as GTSNPN and CDR2 as SVGIG (reference sequence). Trimming shortened V by 0 bases and J by 4 bases, and 12 bases separated the two germline ends. This CDR3 contains 15 residues. The CDR3 protein is CAWSVFRGGTGELFF. The CDR3 region has the DNA TGTGCCTGGAGTGTATTCAGGGGTGGCACCGGGGAGCTGTTTTTT.

This chain uses TRBV30 with TRBJ1-1; the match to TRBD1 covers 7 bases. After removal of 0 bases from V and 9 bases from J, the junction contained 4 bases not matched to a gene. Germline CDR1 is GTSNPN and CDR2 is SVGIG (reference sequence). CDR3 size: 12 residues. CDR3 loop: CAWSVQGGQAFF. The CDR3 region has the DNA TGTGCCTGGAGTGTCCAGGGGGGCCAAGCTTTCTTT.

The chain recombines TRBV6-1 with TRBJ2-7, with D perhaps matching TRBD1 (6 bases). Trimming shortened V by 2 bases and J by 6 bases, and 23 bases separated the two germline ends. This CDR3 is built from 17 residues. Germline V CDR1 and CDR2: MNHNS, SASEGT. The CDR3 protein is CASSEWHATGWKLEQYF. CDR3 DNA: TGTGCCAGCAGTGAATGGCATGCAACAGGGTGGAAGCTCGAGCAGTACTTC.

The rearrangement joins TRBV25-1 to TRBJ1-4; D is possibly TRBD1 (5 bases). Germline V gene data show CDR1 as MGHDK and CDR2 as SYGVNS. Trimming took 11 bases from V and 3 from J, leaving 25 bases between them. This CDR3 is 17 amino acids long. Written as DNA, the CDR3 is TGTGCCGTCCCCCGGGGACGGGAGCACATCGCTAATGAAAAACTGTTTTTT. It yields the protein CAVPRGREHIANEKLFF.

This rearrangement joins TRBV29-1 to TRBJ2-7; D unresolved. This CDR3 is 10 amino acids long. Trimming stripped 7 bases from V and 5 bases from J, with 9 bases between. Per the germline V gene, CDR1 is SQVTM and CDR2 is ANQGSEA. The CDR3 region is CSALHNEQYF. CDR3 DNA: TGCAGCGCCCTTCATAACGAGCAGTACTTC.

This clone was seen more than once but under ten times. The rearrangement joins TRBV19 to TRBJ2-5; 7 bases are shared with TRBD1. The CDR3 is 11 amino acids. The germline gives CDR1 LNHDA, CDR2 SQIVND (reference sequence). Trimming removed 8 bases from V and 4 bases from J; junction bases left unmatched: 1. For the CDR3, the DNA is TGTGCCAGTCGGACAGGAGAGACCCAGTACTTC. Residues: CASRTGETQYF.

The rearrangement joins TRBV4-2 to TRBJ2-7; 13 bases map to TRBD2. With 4 bases clipped from V and 1 base from J, the junction kept 4 bases outside the gene matches. Per the germline V gene, CDR1 is LGHNA and CDR2 is YNFKEQ. This CDR3 is 16 amino acids long. The CDR3: CASSPWTSGGSYEQYF. The CDR3 nucleotides read TGTGCCAGCAGCCCTTGGACTAGCGGGGGATCCTACGAGCAGTACTTC.

V usage is TRBV6-1 and J usage is TRBJ1-5; D may be TRBD1 (5 bases). Germline CDR1 reads MNHNS; CDR2 reads SASEGT. V lost 8 bases and J lost 0, with 8 bases in between. There are 13 residues in the CDR3. The CDR3 here is CASEGYSNQPQHF. In nucleotides, the CDR3 is TGTGCCAGCGAGGGGTATAGCAATCAGCCCCAGCATTTT.

The chain links TRBV29-1 to TRBJ2-1, with 9 bases matching TRBD1. The length of the CDR3 is 14 residues. The V gene's germline CDR1 is SQVTM and CDR2 ANQGSEA. V dropped 6 bases and J dropped 7; count of bases not matched to a gene: 10. The CDR3 sequence: CSVTRTGAGNEQFF. DNA of the CDR3: TGCAGCGTGACCAGGACAGGGGCGGGGAATGAGCAGTTCTTC.

This clone was seen a handful of times. CDR3 region: CASSLAAGSSYEQYF. CDR3 DNA: TGCGCCAGCAGCTTGGCAGCGGGGAGCTCCTACGAGCAGTACTTC. This chain uses TRBV5-1 with TRBJ2-7, with 7 bases aligning to TRBD2. The CDR3 loop spans 15 amino acids. V lost 0 bases to trimming and J lost 0 bases; unmatched junction nucleotides: 3. Germline-derived CDR1 and CDR2 are SGHRS and YFSETQ.

This clone occurred a few times. The J gene is TRBJ2-3, the V gene TRBV5-5, with a tentative D call TRBD1 (5 bases). V lost 2 bases, J lost 5 bases, and 9 bases lay in between. The length of the CDR3 is 13 residues. Germline CDR1 and CDR2: SGHKS and YYEKEE (reference sequence). CDR3 region: CASSFQRGDTQYF. The CDR3 DNA reads TGTGCCAGCAGCTTCCAAAGGGGAGATACGCAGTATTTT. Together with reference TRBV5-5 and TRBJ2-3, the CDR3 gives the full variable domain: DAGVTQSPTHLIKTRGQQVTLRCSPISGHKSVSWYQQVLGQGPQFIFQYYEKEERGRGNFPDRFSARQFPNYSSELNVNALLLGDSALYLCASSFQRGDTQYFGPGTRLTVL.

The chain couples TRBV29-1 to TRBJ2-7; the match to TRBD1 covers 10 bases. Germline V lookup: CDR1 SQVTM, CDR2 ANQGSEA. J was trimmed by 7 bases and V by 3 bases; bases with no gene match: 3. The CDR3 is 12 amino acids. The CDR3 DNA reads TGCAGCGTTGACAGGACAGGGGGAGAGCAGTACTTC. It encodes CSVDRTGGEQYF.

The chain couples TRBV28 to TRBJ2-5; 7 positions match TRBD1. The V gene end was trimmed by 5 bases and the J gene end by 5 bases; junction bases not matched to a gene: 5. CDR3 length: 13 residues. CDR1 is MDHEN, CDR2 SYDVKM, per germline. The CDR3 region is CASSVQGFETQYF. For the CDR3, the DNA is TGTGCCAGCAGTGTACAGGGGTTCGAGACCCAGTACTTC.

The chain recombines TRBV9 with TRBJ2-3; D is uncertain. Deletions cut 0 bases from V and 3 bases from J, with 11 bases between. This CDR3 spans 15 amino acids. Germline lookup yields CDR1 SGDLS and CDR2 YYNGEE. The CDR3 coding sequence is TGTGCCAGCAGCGTAGCACCCACCCAAACAGATACGCAGTATTTT. It yields the protein CASSVAPTQTDTQYF.

The V gene is TRBV5-1, the J gene TRBJ2-5; 8 bases are a match to TRBD1. The CDR3 runs 15 residues. V lost 4 bases and J lost 4; bases outside the gene matches: 9. Looked up from germline, CDR1 is SGHRS and CDR2 is YFSETQ. CDR3 nucleotide sequence: TGCGCCAGCAGCCCGGCAGGACAGGGTACAGAGACCCAGTACTTC. Translating it yields CASSPAGQGTETQYF. The full variable domain, rest sourced from reference TRBV5-1 and TRBJ2-5, is KAGVTQTPRYLIKTRGQQVTLSCSPISGHRSVSWYQQTPGQGLQFLFEYFSETQRNKGNFPGRFSGRQFSNSRSEMNVSTLELGDSALYLCASSPAGQGTETQYFGPGTRLLVL.

V is TRBV6-5 and J is TRBJ1-5; no reliable D call. This CDR3 is built from 14 residues. Looked up from germline, CDR1 is MNHEY and CDR2 is SVGAGI. Trimming pared 0 bases from V and 4 bases from J, leaving 7 bases between. CDR3: CASSYSKQNQPQHF. The CDR3, as DNA: TGTGCCAGCAGTTACTCGAAGCAGAATCAGCCCCAGCATTTT.

In its sample, this clone was seen a few times. V and J are TRBV9 and TRBJ1-5, with D possibly matching TRBD1 (5 bases). CDR1 and CDR2 from the germline V gene are SGDLS and YYNGEE. Trimming left V 0 bases short and J 7 bases short, with 11 bases between. The CDR3 extends over 14 amino acids. DNA of the CDR3: TGTGCCAGCAGCGTAGGGGGCGCTGGACAGCCCCAGCATTTT. Protein product: CASSVGGAGQPQHF.

The chain combines TRBV28 with TRBJ2-3; 11 nucleotides align to TRBD2. The CDR3 contains 16 residues. Looked up from germline, CDR1 is MDHEN and CDR2 is SYDVKM. V lost 1 base, J lost 1 base, and 1 base stayed unmatched. CDR3 region: CASSLLAGGGTDTQYF. The CDR3 DNA reads TGTGCCAGCAGTTTATTAGCGGGAGGGGGCACAGATACGCAGTATTTT.

This rearrangement joins TRBV28 to TRBJ2-7, with 16 bases matching TRBD2. The CDR3 has 19 amino acids. V gave up 5 bases and J gave up 6 bases; unmatched junction bases: 16. Looked up from germline, CDR1 is MDHEN and CDR2 is SYDVKM. This chain's CDR3 is CASSPQPGLAGGFVPEQYF. The CDR3 nucleotides read TGTGCCAGCAGTCCCCAGCCGGGACTAGCGGGAGGGTTTGTACCCGAGCAGTACTTC.

This clone was observed a handful of times. V gene TRBV5-1 combines with J gene TRBJ1-2; 11 nucleotides match TRBD1. The germline CDR1 and CDR2 sequences are SGHRS and YFSETQ. The CDR3 length is 15 residues. Trimming removed 5 bases from V and 7 bases from J; junction bases left unmatched: 10. The CDR3, as DNA: TGCGCCAGCAGTTTTCCGGGACAGGGGGATCCTGGCTACACCTTC. Encoded protein: CASSFPGQGDPGYTF.

The CDR3 loop reads CASSVRGQLNEKLFF. CDR3 sequence (DNA): TGTGCCAGCAGTGTCCGGGGCCAGTTAAATGAAAAACTGTTTTTT. The chain couples TRBV2 to TRBJ1-4; a weak D match, TRBD1 (5 bases). V gave up 4 bases and J gave up 5 bases, with 14 bases separating them. There are 15 residues in the CDR3. From germline, CDR1 is SNHLY and CDR2 FYNNEI.

This chain uses TRBV6-4 with TRBJ2-3; 7 nucleotides match TRBD2. This CDR3 is 15 amino acids long. Germline V gene lookup returns CDR1 MRHNA and CDR2 SNTAGT. After removal of 2 bases from V and 0 bases from J, the junction contained 2 bases not matched to a gene. CDR3 coding DNA: TGTGCCAGCAGTGACCGGGGAGGGAGCACAGATACGCAGTATTTT. Protein: CASSDRGGSTDTQYF.

There are a few counts of this clone. The genes are TRBV28 and TRBJ2-7; 12 nucleotides agree with TRBD1. There are 13 residues in the CDR3. The germline V gene has CDR1 MDHEN and CDR2 SYDVKM. Trimming at V came to 8 bases and at J to 6 bases, leaving 5 bases not matched to a gene. The CDR3 loop reads CASGTGGFGEQYF. The CDR3, as DNA: TGTGCCAGCGGGACAGGGGGCTTCGGCGAGCAGTACTTC.